This section outlines one T cell receptor (beta chain) sequence together with its context. Antigen specificity is unknown. Trimming stripped 5 bases from V and 3 bases from J, with 6 bases between. CDR1 is SGHRS and CDR2 is YFSETQ in the germline V gene. This CDR3 spans 11 amino acids. Using immunoSEQ multiplex PCR, the repertoire was profiled, and TCRdb retains in-frame clones only, with some absent. Of tens of thousands of clones in the sample, roughly 77% are singletons; the top ten hold under 6.5%. The data derive from a study of a mutant IDH1 vaccine in newly diagnosed glioma. Study-wide context: Earlier treatment was radiotherapy, temozolomide, or both, with most getting both.

As for time point: week 47, end of study. It was 300 ug of mutant IDH1 20-mer peptide that made up each vaccine dose, given with topical imiquimod. Sample: PBMCs, taken from a glioma patient whose treatment included an IDH1 peptide vaccine. This chain links TRBV5-1 with TRBJ2-7, with no clear D. The sequence derives from a man between 35 and 55 years old with glioma. CDR3 in amino acids: CASSSRYEQYF. The CDR3 nucleotides read TGCGCCAGCAGTTCGCGCTACGAGCAGTACTTC.